This T cell receptor beta chain stems from a study of T-cell reconstitution after alpha-beta-depleted transplantation in children (TCRdb year 2016). Describing the broader study: Using TCR repertoire profiling, the study quantitatively followed how T-cell immune reconstitution unfolded in children after TCRalphabeta/CD19-depleted allogeneic hematopoietic cell transplantation.

Library preparation was by PCR. The reads were generated on an Illumina HiSeq 2500. TCR library preparation used molecular barcoding, with unique molecular identifiers applied to normalize quantification of the TCRbeta repertoire. In-frame beta chains were kept once TCRdb had trimmed the public reads at Q25 with fastp and called clones with MiXCR. Rows matching on CDR3 protein sequence are summarized as one entry with the most common DNA and genes. In all, the sample holds some 95,000 distinct CDR3 sequences, and around a quarter of those were seen once. Together, the top ten hold about a fifth of the sample. Results and caveats for the whole study, not just this receptor: Over the following months the frequencies of hyperexpanded clones went down, and after one year T-cell counts and TCRbeta diversity were mostly credited to newly produced T cells. Apparently early alphabetaT-cell count recovery about two months after transplant reportedly relied on only several hundred rapidly expanded clones derived from non-depleted graft cells. In some patients, the high TCRbeta diversity seen at day 60 was put down to recipient T cells and intrathymic progenitors that had survived conditioning.

The germline V gene (reference sequence) provides CDR1 MNHEY and CDR2 SMNVEV. V ends up 0 bases short and J 2 bases short, with an unmatched junction base count of 9. The CDR3 covers 18 residues, taking in both the cysteine and the phenylalanine. The only DNA kept is the CDR3, 54 bases in frame from the first base. Interpreted using the paper, the treatment or condition label stands for: allogeneic hematopoietic cell transplantation with graft depleted of TCRalphabeta T cells and CD19 B cells. Transplant recipients were children who received TCRalphabeta/CD19-depleted allogeneic hematopoietic cell grafts. This clonotype was counted many times. Its antigen is unknown. Base quality data are lacking; no much larger clone is found one base away.

This receptor was taken from a boy younger than 10 with acute lymphoblastic leukemia, due to receive a stem cell transplant. The specimen was PBMCs, collected before TCRalphabeta/CD19-depleted stem cell transplant. The V and J segments used are TRBV27 and TRBJ1-1, with 10 bases matching TRBD1. The DNA reads TGTGCCAGCAGTTTATCCCCGGGACAGGGGTGGGTCAACACTGAAGCTTTCTTT. Its protein reads: CASSLSPGQGWVNTEAFF.